This T cell receptor beta chain appears in the sequencing data of a study of T cells in women clearing cervical HPV infection. Study in general: Cases were women with histologically confirmed HPV16-related CIN3 or worse, including 2 invasive cancers.

CDR1 and CDR2 (germline): SGHRS, YFSETQ. CDR3 size: 16 residues. V was clipped by 4 bases and J by 0 bases, with 16 bases between them. Sequenced by immunoSEQ multiplex PCR; TCRdb stores in-frame clones only, minus some. Reported are about 41,000 clones; the ten largest clones contain around 7.6%. With respect to this clone: The CDR3 extends 3 residues past the end of the read, so its final part is completed from the germline J gene.

The receptor's source is a woman between 18 and 70 years old with a cervical HPV16 infection that either progressed to CIN3+ or cleared (not recorded which). The source material was blood buffy coat. The chain carries TRBV5-1 and TRBJ1-1, with D unclear. Incomplete CDR3 DNA: TGCGCCAGCAGCCCGGAGGAGGGTTACATGAACACTGAA. Protein: CASSPEEGYMNTE. The complete CDR3 protein is CASSPEEGYMNTEAFF. Based on the CDR3 plus reference TRBV5-1 and TRBJ1-1, the full variable domain is KAGVTQTPRYLIKTRGQQVTLSCSPISGHRSVSWYQQTPGQGLQFLFEYFSETQRNKGNFPGRFSGRQFSNSRSEMNVSTLELGDSALYLCASSPEEGYMNTEAFFGQGTRLTVV.